This T cell receptor (beta chain) was sequenced for a study of blood T cell repertoires in COVID-19. Study information: T cells, B-cell-depleted T cells, or PBMCs supplied cDNA or gDNA.

CDR3 size: 17 residues. V lost 0 bases and J lost 0; bases outside the gene matches: 6. Germline lookup yields CDR1 MGHRA and CDR2 YSYEKL. The assay was immunoSEQ multiplex PCR, and TCRdb's table has in-frame clones only and misses some. The sample yields 64,000 or so clones, approximately 85% seen once. Sequencing was performed on peripheral blood. This receptor was obtained from a human donor in a cohort sampled during active COVID-19. The chain couples TRBV4-1 to TRBJ2-5; 8 positions agree with TRBD2. Written as DNA, the CDR3 is TGCGCCAGCAGCCAAGATCTATTAGCGGGGTACCAAGAGACCCAGTACTTC. Its protein product is CASSQDLLAGYQETQYF.